The clone carrying this T cell receptor beta chain occurred a few times. Its antigen is not identified. Germline assignment: CDR1 MNHEY and CDR2 SVGEGT. The CDR3 contains 13 residues. V lost 0 bases, J lost 10 bases, and 12 bases lay in between. This blood was taken when hyperthyroidism was first diagnosed, before any ophthalmopathy symptoms existed. The data derive from a study of T cells in Graves' hyperthyroidism and ophthalmopathy. The study, taken as a whole, reports: Blood also carried most thyroid clonotypes expanded above 0.001. Ophthalmopathy cases were set apart from stable hyperthyroidism by a 13 V-J model.

TCR beta CDR3 regions were amplified from RNA. First-round RT-PCR targeting the TCR CDR3 was performed with the HTBI primer set. TCRdb processed the multiplex PCR reads anew with MiXCR; each CDR3 protein has one entry. The sample has 300,000 to 450,000 distinct CDR3 sequences; approximately 18% are singletons. Sequencing used blood. This chain uses TRBV6-2 or TRBV6-3 with TRBJ2-5, with D tentatively TRBD2 (5 bases). The source of this sequence is a woman between 25 and 40 years old with Graves' hyperthyroidism that later progressed to Graves' ophthalmopathy. Written as DNA, the CDR3 is TGTGCCAGCAGTTACTCGACTAAGCAAAACCAGTACTTC. It yields the protein CASSYSTKQNQYF.